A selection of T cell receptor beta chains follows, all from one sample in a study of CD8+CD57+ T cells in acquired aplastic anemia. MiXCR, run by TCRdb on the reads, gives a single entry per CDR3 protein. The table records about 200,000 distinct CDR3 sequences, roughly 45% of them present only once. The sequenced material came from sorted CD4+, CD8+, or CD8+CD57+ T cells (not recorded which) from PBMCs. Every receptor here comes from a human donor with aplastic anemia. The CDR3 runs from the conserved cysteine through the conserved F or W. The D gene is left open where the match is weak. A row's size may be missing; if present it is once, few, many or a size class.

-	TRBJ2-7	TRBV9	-	TGTGCCAGCAGCGTAGCAGATCACCGGTCCTACGAGCAGTACTTC	CASSVADHRSYEQYF
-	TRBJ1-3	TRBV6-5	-	TGTGCCAGCAGTTTAACAGGGCCCTCTGGAAACCCCATATATTTT	CASSLTGPSGNPIYF
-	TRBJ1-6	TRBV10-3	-	TGTGCCATCAGTGAGAGCAACCCCCAGGGTTGGGGACCAAATTCACCCCTCCACTTT	CAISESNPQGWGPNSPLHF
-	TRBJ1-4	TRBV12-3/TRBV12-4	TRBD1	TGTGCCAGCAGTCCGGACAGGGCAGTAGAAAAACTGTTTTTT	CASSPDRAVEKLFF
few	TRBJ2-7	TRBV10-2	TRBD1	TGCGCCAGCAGCTACGAACGGGACAGGGGTTCCTACGAGCAGTACTTC	CASSYERDRGSYEQYF
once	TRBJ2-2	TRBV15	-	TGTGCCACCAGCAGAGCCGGTCCGAACACCGGGGAGCTGTTTTTT	CATSRAGPNTGELFF
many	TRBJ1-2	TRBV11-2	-	TGTGCCAGCAGCTACCCAAGGCTGGGGCCTGGCTACACCTTC	CASSYPRLGPGYTF
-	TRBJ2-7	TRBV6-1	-	TGTGCCAGCAGTTTCACAGGGCCGGGGGAGCAGTACTTC	CASSFTGPGEQYF
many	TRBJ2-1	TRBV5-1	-	TGCGCCAGCAGCTTACCAGGATCCTCCTACAATGAGCAGTTCTTC	CASSLPGSSYNEQFF
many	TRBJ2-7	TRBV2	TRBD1	TGTGCCAGCAGCGGCCGGGACAGTCTCTACGAGCAGTACTTC	CASSGRDSLYEQYF
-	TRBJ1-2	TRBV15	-	TGTGCCACCAGCAGAGATCTTTCCGGTGGCTATGGCTACACCTTC	CATSRDLSGGYGYTF
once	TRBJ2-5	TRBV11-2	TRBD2	TGTGCCAGCAGCGGGGGGGGCGGGGGGGGGGAGACCCAGTACTTC	CASSGGGGGGETQYF
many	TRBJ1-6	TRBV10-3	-	TGTGCCATCAGTGAGCTTTGGGCCCGCCCTGTAGGCAATTCACCCCTCCACTTT	CAISELWARPVGNSPLHF
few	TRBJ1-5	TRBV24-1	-	TGTGCCACCAGCTCAGATGTGGGGGAACGCAATCAGCCCCAGCATTTT	CATSSDVGERNQPQHF
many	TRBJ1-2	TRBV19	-	TGTGCCAGTAGTATAACAGGAATCGGGGGCTATGGCTACACCTTC	CASSITGIGGYGYTF
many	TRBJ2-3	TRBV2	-	TGTGCCAGCAGTGAGGACGGATCGTACACAGATACGCAGTATTTT	CASSEDGSYTDTQYF
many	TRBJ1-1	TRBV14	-	TGTGCCAGCAGCCTCCTCGCCGAGAGGGCAGGAGCTTTCTTT	CASSLLAERAGAFF
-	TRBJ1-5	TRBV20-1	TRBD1	TGCAGTGCCGGACAGGGGGCTGATAGCAATCAGCCCCAGCATTTT	CSAGQGADSNQPQHF
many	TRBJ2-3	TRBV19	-	TGTGCCAGTAGTAAGTACAGCTCAGATACGCAGTATTTT	CASSKYSSDTQYF
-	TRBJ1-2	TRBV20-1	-	TGCAGTGCTGGAGAAGACTATGGCTACACCTTC	CSAGEDYGYTF
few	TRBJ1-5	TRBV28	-	TGTGCCAGCAGTTTCGGGGGCCTCTATAGCAATCAGCCCCAGCATTTT	CASSFGGLYSNQPQHF
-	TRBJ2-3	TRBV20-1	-	TGCAGTGCTAGAGATGGAGTAGCGGTGTCAGATACGCAGTATTTT	CSARDGVAVSDTQYF